Here is one T cell receptor (beta chain) with its context. No antigen is known for it. No much larger clonotype is one base removed from it; base qualities were not supplied. The immunoSEQ Assay, a bias-controlled multiplex PCR, was used to amplify TCRbeta CDR3 regions from genomic DNA. The source study handled its data this way. The number of nucleated cells in each sample was estimated by amplification of reference gene primers within the assay. To quantify the absolute abundance of each unique TCRbeta CDR3 rearrangement, sequence reads were collapsed and filtered. Productive Simpson clonality was computed per sample as the square root of Simpson's diversity index over productive rearrangements. The table comes from immuneACCESS by way of TCRdb, which keeps in-frame sequences with V and J called. Part of the clones is missing from these tables; in studies checked, under half for an unresolved V gene and the rest for unknown reasons. The V and J calls and clone size come from that table; D and trimming were worked out from the DNA. In all, the sample holds nearly 95,000 clones, and around four fifths of those were seen once. The top ten hold roughly 16% of the sample.

The data originate from a study of blood T cell repertoires in COVID-19 (dated by TCRdb to about 2020). For the wider study: The collaborator samples originated in the United States, Italy and Spain and spanned the acute and convalescent phases of COVID-19. The material from the prospective study consisted of cDNA or gDNA derived from T cells, B-cell-depleted T cells, or PBMCs. Deeply sampled blood TCRbeta repertoires from subjects exposed to, actively infected with, or recovered from COVID-19 were included in the dataset. The repertoires were made available in a free public database intended to serve as a resource for research on the immune response to SARS-CoV-2. Samples were obtained from the ongoing ImmuneRACE study (first 160 participants) and from over a thousand subjects provided by 6 global collaborators. A de-identified subject ID, COVID-19 status, age in years and sex were almost always included in the sample metadata. HLA class I and class II types, where available, came from metadata supplied by the sample provider rather than from assay-based typing.

Collaborating institutions collected whole blood in K2EDTA tubes following their own protocols. For TCRbeta analysis, collaborator samples were shipped as frozen whole blood, as isolated PBMCs, or as DNA extracted from either sample type. What the research found in general, with its limitations: The quantity of clinical and demographic metadata differed by source and by participant and was supplied without curation.

CDR1 and CDR2, per the germline V gene (reference sequence), are MNHNY and SVGAGI. The CDR3, cysteine through phenylalanine, is 13 amino acids long. The DNA shown is the 39-base CDR3, in frame from base 1. The junction shows trimming of 2 bases on V and 4 bases on J, plus 6 bases between the germline ends. Sequenced: peripheral blood. The chain was built from TRBV6-6 and TRBJ2-1; TRBD2 could be the D gene, as 6 bases match. The clonotype originates from a human donor in a cohort sampled during active COVID-19. The CDR3 region: CASSYREYNEQFF. The bases are TGTGCCAGCAGTTACCGGGAGTACAATGAGCAGTTCTTC.